This TCR beta chain was sequenced for a study of OX40 agonist ivuxolimab in advanced cancers. Study information: Every 2 weeks, patients received ivuxolimab intravenously, dosed at 0.01 to 10 mg/kg. Study results and limitations: Clonal expansion was seen in CD4+ and CD8+ blood T cells by week 6 at 0.1 to 3.0 mg/kg. Some patients who did not respond also had low normalized T-cell clonal expansion. Expanded clones belonging to CD8+ T cells outnumbered, on average, those of CD4+.

Libraries were prepared by immunoSEQ multiplex PCR; TCRdb keeps only in-frame clonotypes and omits some of them. Altogether around 70,000 clones are present, over 80% being singletons, with the ten largest covering 5% to 6.5%. To note about this clone: Its antigen remains unknown.

V was pared by 1 base and J by 2 bases, with 11 bases between. Germline lookup yields CDR1 SEHNR and CDR2 FQNEAQ (reference sequence). The CDR3 loop spans 15 amino acids. The clonotype was recovered from an adult with an advanced solid tumor such as melanoma, head and neck, liver or kidney cancer. The chain recombines TRBV7-9 with TRBJ1-1; D is perhaps TRBD1 (5 bases). The sequencing here drew on CD4+ or CD8+ T cells sorted from blood, taken in a trial of the OX40 agonist ivuxolimab. CDR3 sequence reads: CASSLDWGPNTEAFF. The CDR3 nucleotides are TGTGCCAGCAGCTTAGATTGGGGCCCTAACACTGAAGCTTTCTTT.